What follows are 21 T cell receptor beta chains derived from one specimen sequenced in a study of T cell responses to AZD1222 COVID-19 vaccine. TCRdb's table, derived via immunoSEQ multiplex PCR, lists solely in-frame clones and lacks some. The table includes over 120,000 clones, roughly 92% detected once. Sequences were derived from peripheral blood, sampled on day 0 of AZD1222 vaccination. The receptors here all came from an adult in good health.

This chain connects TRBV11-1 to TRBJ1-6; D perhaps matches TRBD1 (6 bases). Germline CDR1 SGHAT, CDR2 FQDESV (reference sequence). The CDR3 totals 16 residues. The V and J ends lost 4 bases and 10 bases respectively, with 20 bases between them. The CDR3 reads CASSSHRATGPSPLHF. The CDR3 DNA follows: TGTGCCAGCAGCTCTCACCGGGCCACAGGGCCCTCACCCCTCCACTTT.

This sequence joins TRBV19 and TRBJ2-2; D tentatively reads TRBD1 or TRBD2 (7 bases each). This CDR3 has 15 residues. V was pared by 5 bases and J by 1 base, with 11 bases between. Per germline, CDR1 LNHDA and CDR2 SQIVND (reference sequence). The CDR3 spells CASSSRGGNTGELFF. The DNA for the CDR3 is TGTGCCAGTAGTTCCAGGGGGGGGAACACCGGGGAGCTGTTTTTT.

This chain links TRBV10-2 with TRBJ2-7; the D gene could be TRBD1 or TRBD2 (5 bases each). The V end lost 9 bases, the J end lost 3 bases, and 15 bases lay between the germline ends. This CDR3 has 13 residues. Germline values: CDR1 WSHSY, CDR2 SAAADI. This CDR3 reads CASLRGRNYEQYF. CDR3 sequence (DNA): TGCGCCAGTCTCCGGGGACGGAACTACGAGCAGTACTTC.

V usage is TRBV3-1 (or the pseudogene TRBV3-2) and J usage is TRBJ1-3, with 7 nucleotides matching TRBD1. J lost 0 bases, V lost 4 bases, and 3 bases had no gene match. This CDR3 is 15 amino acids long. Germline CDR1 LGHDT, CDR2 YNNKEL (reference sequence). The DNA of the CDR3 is TGTGCCAGCAGCCTCCGGGACAGCTCTGGAAACACCATATATTTT. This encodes CASSLRDSSGNTIYF.

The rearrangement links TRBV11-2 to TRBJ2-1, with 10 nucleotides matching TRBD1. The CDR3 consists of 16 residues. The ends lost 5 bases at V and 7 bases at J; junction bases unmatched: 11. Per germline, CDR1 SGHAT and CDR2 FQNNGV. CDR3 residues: CASSPTTGGLRNEQFF. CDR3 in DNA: TGTGCCAGCAGCCCTACGACAGGGGGCTTGAGGAATGAGCAGTTCTTC. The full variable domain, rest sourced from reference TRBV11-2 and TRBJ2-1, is EAGVAQSPRYKIIEKRQSVAFWCNPISGHATLYWYQQILGQGPKLLIQFQNNGVVDDSQLPKDRFSAERLKGVDSTLKIQPAKLEDSAVYLCASSPTTGGLRNEQFFGPGTRLTVL.

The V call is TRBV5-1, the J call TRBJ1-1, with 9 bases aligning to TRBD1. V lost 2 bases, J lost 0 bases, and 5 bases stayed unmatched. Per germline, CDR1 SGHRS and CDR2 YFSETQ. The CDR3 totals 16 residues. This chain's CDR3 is CASSLTGGPLNTEAFF. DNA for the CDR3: TGCGCCAGCAGCTTAACAGGGGGCCCCTTGAACACTGAAGCTTTCTTT.

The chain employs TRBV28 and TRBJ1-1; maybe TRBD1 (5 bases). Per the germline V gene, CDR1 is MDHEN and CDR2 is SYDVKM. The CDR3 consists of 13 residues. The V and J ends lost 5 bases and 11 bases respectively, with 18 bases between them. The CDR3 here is CASSPDRSWKAFF. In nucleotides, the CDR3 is TGTGCCAGCAGTCCCGACAGATCCTGGAAGGCTTTCTTT. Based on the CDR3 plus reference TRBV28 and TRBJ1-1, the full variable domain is DVKVTQSSRYLVKRTGEKVFLECVQDMDHENMFWYRQDPGLGLRLIYFSYDVKMKEKGDIPEGYSVSREKKERFSLILESASTNQTSMYLCASSPDRSWKAFFGQGTRLTVV.

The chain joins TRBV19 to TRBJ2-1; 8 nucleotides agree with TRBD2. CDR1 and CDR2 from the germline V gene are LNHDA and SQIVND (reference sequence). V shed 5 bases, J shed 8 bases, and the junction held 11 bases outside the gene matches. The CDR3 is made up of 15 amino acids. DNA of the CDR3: TGTGCCAGTAGTTCTCCAAGGCGGGAGGTCTATGAGCAGTTCTTC. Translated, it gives CASSSPRREVYEQFF. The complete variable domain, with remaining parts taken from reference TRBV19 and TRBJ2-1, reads DGGITQSPKYLFRKEGQNVTLSCEQNLNHDAMYWYRQDPGQGLRLIYYSQIVNDFQKGDIAEGYSVSREKKESFPLTVTSAQKNPTAFYLCASSSPRREVYEQFFGPGTRLTVL.

CDR3 sequence reads: CASSISSGNTIYF. As DNA, the CDR3 is TGTGCCAGTAGTATATCCTCTGGAAACACCATATATTTT. The rearrangement links TRBV19 to TRBJ1-3; D is undetermined. The CDR3 is 13 amino acids. Germline CDR1 is LNHDA and CDR2 is SQIVND (reference sequence). V gave up 2 bases and J gave up 0 bases, with 2 bases separating them.

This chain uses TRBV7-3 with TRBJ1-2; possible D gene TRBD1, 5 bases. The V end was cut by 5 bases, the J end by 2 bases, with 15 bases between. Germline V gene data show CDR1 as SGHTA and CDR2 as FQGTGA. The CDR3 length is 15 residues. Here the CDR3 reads CASSPHPGPNYGYTF. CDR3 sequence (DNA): TGTGCCAGCAGCCCACACCCAGGGCCAAACTATGGCTACACCTTC.

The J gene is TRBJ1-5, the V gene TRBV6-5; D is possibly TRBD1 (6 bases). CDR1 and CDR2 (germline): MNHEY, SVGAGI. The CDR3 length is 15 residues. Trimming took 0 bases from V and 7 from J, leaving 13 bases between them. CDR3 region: CASSYSGSGVQPQHF. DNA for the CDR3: TGTGCCAGCAGTTACTCCGGCTCAGGGGTCCAGCCCCAGCATTTT.

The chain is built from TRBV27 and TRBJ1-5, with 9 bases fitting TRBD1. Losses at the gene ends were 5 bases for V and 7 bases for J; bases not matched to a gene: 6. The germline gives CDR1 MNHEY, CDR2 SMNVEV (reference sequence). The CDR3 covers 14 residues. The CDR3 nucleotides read TGTGCCAGCAGTGAAAGGACAGGGGCGCAGCCCCAGCATTTT. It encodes CASSERTGAQPQHF.

The CDR3 reads CASSFSGPQETQYF. CDR3 DNA: TGTGCCAGCAGCTTTTCCGGACCACAAGAGACCCAGTACTTC. The chain has TRBV7-3 and TRBJ2-5; no reliable D call. The CDR3 totals 14 residues. V lost 3 bases and J 2 bases, leaving 10 bases between the germline ends. Germline CDR1 and CDR2: SGHTA and FQGTGA.

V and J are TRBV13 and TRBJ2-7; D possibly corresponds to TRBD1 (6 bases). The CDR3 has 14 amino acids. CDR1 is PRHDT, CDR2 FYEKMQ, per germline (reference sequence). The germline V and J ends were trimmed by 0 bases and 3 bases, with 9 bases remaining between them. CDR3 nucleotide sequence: TGTGCCAGCAGCTTAGGGCAGGGGATCTACGAGCAGTACTTC. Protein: CASSLGQGIYEQYF.

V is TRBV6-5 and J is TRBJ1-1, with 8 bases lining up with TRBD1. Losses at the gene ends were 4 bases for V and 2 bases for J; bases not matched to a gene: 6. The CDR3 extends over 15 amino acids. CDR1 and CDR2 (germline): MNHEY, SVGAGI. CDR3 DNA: TGTGCCAGCAGTTTCTCCGGGACAGGTAACACTGAAGCTTTCTTT. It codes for CASSFSGTGNTEAFF.

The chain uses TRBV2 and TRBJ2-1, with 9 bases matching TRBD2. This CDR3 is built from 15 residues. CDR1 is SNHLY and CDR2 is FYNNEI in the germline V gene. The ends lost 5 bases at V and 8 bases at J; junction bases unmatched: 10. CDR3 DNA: TGTGCCAGCAGTCGGGCAGGGACTAGCATCGATGAGCAGTTCTTC. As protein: CASSRAGTSIDEQFF.

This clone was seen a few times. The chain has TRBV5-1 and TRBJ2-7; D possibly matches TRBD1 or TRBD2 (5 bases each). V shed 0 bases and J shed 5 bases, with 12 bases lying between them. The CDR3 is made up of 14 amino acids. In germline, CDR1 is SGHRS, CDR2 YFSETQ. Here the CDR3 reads CASSLEGRYDEQYF. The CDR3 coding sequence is TGCGCCAGCAGCTTGGAGGGACGGTATGACGAGCAGTACTTC.

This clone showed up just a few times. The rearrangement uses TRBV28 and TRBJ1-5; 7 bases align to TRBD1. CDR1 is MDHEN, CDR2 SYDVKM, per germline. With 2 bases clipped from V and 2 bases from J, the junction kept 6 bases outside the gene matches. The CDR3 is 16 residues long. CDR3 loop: CASSLTGVRGNQPQHF. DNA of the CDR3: TGTGCCAGCAGTTTAACAGGGGTACGTGGCAATCAGCCCCAGCATTTT.

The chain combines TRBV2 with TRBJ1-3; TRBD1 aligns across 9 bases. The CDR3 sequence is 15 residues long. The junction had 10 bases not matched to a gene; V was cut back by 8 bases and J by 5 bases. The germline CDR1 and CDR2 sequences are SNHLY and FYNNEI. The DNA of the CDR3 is TGTGCCAGCGACACCCCGGGACAGGGAAGAAACACCATATATTTT. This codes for CASDTPGQGRNTIYF.

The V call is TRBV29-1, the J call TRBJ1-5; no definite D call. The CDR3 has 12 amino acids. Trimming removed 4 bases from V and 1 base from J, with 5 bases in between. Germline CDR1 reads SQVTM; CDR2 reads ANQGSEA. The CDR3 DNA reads TGCAGCGTTGGAAACAGCAATCAGCCCCAGCATTTT. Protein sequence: CSVGNSNQPQHF.

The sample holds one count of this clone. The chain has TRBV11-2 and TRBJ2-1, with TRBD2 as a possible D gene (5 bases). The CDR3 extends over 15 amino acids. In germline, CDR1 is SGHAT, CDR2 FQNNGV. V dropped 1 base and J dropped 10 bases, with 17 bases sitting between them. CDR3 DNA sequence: TGTGCCAGCAGCTTAGGATCCGGGTCCTCGGGAGAGCAGTTCTTC. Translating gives CASSLGSGSSGEQFF.